These 6 T cell receptor beta chains were sequenced from one sample in a study of shared clonotypes between healthy human individuals. Libraries were prepared by immunoSEQ multiplex PCR; TCRdb keeps only in-frame clonotypes and omits some of them. The repertoire includes hundreds of thousands of clones, around 79% of them detected once, and approximately 13% sits in the top ten. Source material: PBMCs. All receptors come from a woman in her thirties or forties in good health. Some clones in this sample may be carry-over from other donors' samples.

The sample holds a few counts of this clone. The chain links TRBV9 to TRBJ1-3, with D hard to call. V gave up 1 base and J gave up 0 bases, with 8 bases separating them. Germline V gene lookup returns CDR1 SGDLS and CDR2 YYNGEE. The length of the CDR3 is 15 residues. CDR3 DNA: TGTGCCAGCAGCGTATCGGGTTTCTCTGGAAACACCATATATTTT. This codes for CASSVSGFSGNTIYF. The complete variable domain, with remaining parts taken from reference TRBV9 and TRBJ1-3, reads DSGVTQTPKHLITATGQRVTLRCSPRSGDLSVYWYQQSLDQGLQFLIQYYNGEERAKGNILERFSAQQFPDLHSELNLSSLELGDSALYFCASSVSGFSGNTIYFGEGSWLTVV.

This clone was recorded at least ten times. The chain has TRBV9 and TRBJ1-2; D is ambiguous. Germline V gene lookup returns CDR1 SGDLS and CDR2 YYNGEE. V dropped 1 base and J dropped 2 bases, with 9 bases sitting between them. This CDR3 region has 14 residues. As DNA, the CDR3 is TGTGCCAGCAGCGTAAGGGATGGGAACTATGGCTACACCTTC. Protein sequence: CASSVRDGNYGYTF.

The chain has TRBV28 and TRBJ1-2; D may be TRBD1 (6 bases). This CDR3 has 15 residues. CDR1 is MDHEN, CDR2 SYDVKM, per germline. Between the trimmed V and J ends, which lost 3 bases and 8 bases, there was a span of 19 bases. This CDR3 reads CASSFSGRGVIGYTF. CDR3 nucleotides: TGTGCCAGCAGTTTTAGTGGCAGGGGAGTTATAGGCTACACCTTC.

J is TRBJ2-7 and V is TRBV19; TRBD1 aligns across 8 bases. With V trimmed by 4 bases and J by 2 bases, 7 bases remained unmatched. CDR3 length: 15 amino acids. Per the germline V gene, CDR1 is LNHDA and CDR2 is SQIVND (reference sequence). The CDR3 DNA reads TGTGCCAGTAGTAACTCAGGGGGCGGCACCTACGAGCAGTACTTC. Translating gives CASSNSGGGTYEQYF.

The chain couples TRBV5-4 to TRBJ2-7; D is tentatively TRBD1 or TRBD2 (5 bases each). The CDR3 spans 13 residues. Germline CDR1 is SGHNT and CDR2 is YYREEE (reference sequence). Trimming pared 5 bases from V and 6 bases from J, leaving 15 bases between. CDR3 in DNA: TGTGCCAGCAGATTCTCCGGGGCAGGCGAGCAGTACTTC. It encodes CASRFSGAGEQYF.

The rearrangement links TRBV11-1 to TRBJ2-1, with no clear D. The CDR3 has 13 residues. V lost 3 bases to trimming and J lost 2 bases, with 5 bases between them. Per the germline V gene, CDR1 is SGHAT and CDR2 is FQDESV (reference sequence). The CDR3: CASSFVTYNEQFF. The CDR3 DNA follows: TGTGCCAGCAGCTTCGTCACCTACAATGAGCAGTTCTTC.